This T cell receptor beta chain was documented in a study of T cells expressing NK-cell markers. Study background: Repertoire data for TCR beta were derived from sorted T cells (CD3+CD56+NKG2C+, CD3+CD56+NKG2C- and CD3+CD56-NKG2C+). Study conclusions and caveats: These clonotypes also led the CD3+CD56-NKG2C+ fraction in a handful of donors.

The authors made TCR beta cDNA libraries by 5'RACE template switching. This switching added a universal primer site and UMIs. From the 5' RACE reads, TCRdb lists one entry per CDR3 protein and no DNA. The sample data list about 21,000 distinct CDR3 sequences. About this clonotype itself: Its target is unknown.

Per the germline V gene, CDR1 is LGHDT and CDR2 is YNNKEL (reference sequence). The CDR3 is 14 amino acids. Sample: blood T cells: a sorted CD56 or NKG2C T cell subset, CD4+ or CD8+ T cells, or bulk PBMC T cells (not recorded which). This receptor was taken from a man aged 18 to 69 in good health. This rearrangement joins TRBV3-1 to TRBJ1-2; the TRBD1 assignment by TCRdb is unverifiable without DNA. CDR3 amino acids: CASSRNREGYGYTF.